A selection of T cell receptor beta chains follows, all from one sample in a study of Graves' ophthalmopathy and Graves' hyperthyroidism. One entry per CDR3 protein results from TCRdb running MiXCR on the multiplex PCR reads. The repertoire holds 500,000 to 700,000 distinct CDR3 sequences, with roughly 39% as singletons. Sequencing was performed on peripheral blood or thyroid tissue (not recorded which). The receptors shown here come from an adult man with Graves' hyperthyroidism. Both conserved end residues are part of each CDR3. The order of the fields is D gene, V gene, clone size, J gene, CDR3 DNA, CDR3 protein. The D gene is left open where the match is weak. Not all rows give a size; the values are once, few, many and, for expanded clones, a class.

>TRBD2|TRBV6-5|few|TRBJ2-2
TGTGCCAGCAGTTACGGGCTAGCGGGGGGGCGGCGGGAGCTGTTTTTT
CASSYGLAGGRRELFF
>TRBD2|TRBV20-1|NA|TRBJ2-5
TGCAGTGCTAGGTCAGGGGTTTTGCGGGGGGTCCTAGAGACCCAGTACTTC
CSARSGVLRGVLETQYF
>NA|TRBV7-9|many|TRBJ1-1
TGTGCCAGCAGCTTCCCGGGTTTAGGAAACACTGAAGCTTTCTTT
CASSFPGLGNTEAFF
>NA|TRBV5-1|many|TRBJ1-1
TGCGCCAGCAGCTTGGATTGGCTGAACACTGAAGCTTTCTTT
CASSLDWLNTEAFF
>NA|TRBV10-3|few|TRBJ2-7
TGTGCCATCAGTGCTTCGTCTAGGTCCTACGAGCAGTACTTC
CAISASSRSYEQYF
>TRBD1|TRBV5-5|many|TRBJ1-2
TGTGCCAGCAGCATATGGACAGGGGTTAACTATGGCTACACCTTC
CASSIWTGVNYGYTF
>TRBD1|TRBV20-1|NA|TRBJ1-1
TGCAGTGCTAAGCGACAGGGCATGAACACTGAAGCTTTCTTT
CSAKRQGMNTEAFF
>TRBD1|TRBV29-1|many|TRBJ1-2
TGCAGCACGACGACAGGGGACGGCTATGGCTACACCTTC
CSTTTGDGYGYTF
>NA|TRBV10-3|many|TRBJ1-2
TGTGCCATCAGTGTAGGGACGGAAACTAACTATGGCTACACCTTC
CAISVGTETNYGYTF
>TRBD1|TRBV7-3|few|TRBJ2-1
TGTGCCAGCAGCATACAGGGGCGGAATGAGCAGTTCTTC
CASSIQGRNEQFF
>TRBD2|TRBV7-7|few|TRBJ2-3
TGTGCTAGCAGCTTAGGGCTAGCGGGGGGGGCCGCAGATACGCAGTATTTT
CASSLGLAGGAADTQYF
>TRBD2|TRBV29-1|once|TRBJ2-5
TGCAGCGTTGAAGAACCTAGCGGGGGCCTCCAAGAGACCCAGTACTTC
CSVEEPSGGLQETQYF
>NA|TRBV29-1|NA|TRBJ2-5
TGCAGCGTGGCACCGGACTACCGAAAAGAGACCCAGTACTTC
CSVAPDYRKETQYF
>TRBD1|TRBV4-1|NA|TRBJ1-3
TGCGCCGGCAGCCAAGGCGCAGGGGGCCTCTCTGGAAACACCATATATTTT
CAGSQGAGGLSGNTIYF
>NA|TRBV15|many|TRBJ2-6
TGTGCCACCAGCACGAGTATCTCTGGGGCCAACGTCCTGACTTTC
CATSTSISGANVLTF
>NA|TRBV19|NA|TRBJ2-3
TGTGCCAGCAGGACCGTAGGCACAGATACGCAGTATTTT
CASRTVGTDTQYF
>NA|TRBV27|few|TRBJ2-5
TGTGCCAGCAGCGCATTGGGCGTGACCCAAGAGACCCAGTACTTC
CASSALGVTQETQYF
>TRBD2|TRBV7-2|NA|TRBJ2-7
TGTGCCAGCAGCTTGAAGAGTAGCGGGGGGGCCCTCTACGAGCAGTACTTC
CASSLKSSGGALYEQYF
>NA|TRBV5-1|many|TRBJ1-2
NA
CASSPAFGAGYTF
>NA|TRBV3-1|NA|TRBJ1-1
TGTGCCAGCAGCCGGCTAGGTGGGAGGGCTGAAGCTTTCTTT
CASSRLGGRAEAFF
>TRBD1|TRBV4-1|NA|TRBJ1-2
TGCGCCAGCAGCCAAGATTGGGGACAGAACTATGGCTACACCTTC
CASSQDWGQNYGYTF
>TRBD1|TRBV6-5|many|TRBJ1-2
TGTGCCAGCAGCCCGGACAGGGGGAAGGCGGTAGGCTACACCTTC
CASSPDRGKAVGYTF
>NA|TRBV5-1|many|TRBJ1-2
TGCGCCAGCAGCTTGGGTCCAGAAGAGACCTATGGCTACACCTTC
CASSLGPEETYGYTF
>NA|TRBV7-6|many|TRBJ2-6
TGTGCCAGCAGCTTAGCCGTCTCTGGGGCCAACGTCCTGACTTTC
CASSLAVSGANVLTF
>TRBD1|TRBV7-8|NA|TRBJ1-6
TGTGCCAGCAGCGTCCGGGACAGGGCTCCACCCCTCCACTTT
CASSVRDRAPPLHF
>TRBD2|TRBV7-3|NA|TRBJ2-4
TGTGCCAGCATCATTTCTAGCGGGGGGGGAGGTAAAAACATTCAGTACTTC
CASIISSGGGGKNIQYF
>NA|TRBV12-3/TRBV12-4|many|TRBJ1-5
TGTGCCAGCAGAGATCAGGGGAATCAGCCCCAGCATTTT
CASRDQGNQPQHF
>NA|TRBV7-3|NA|TRBJ1-5
TGTGCCAGCAGCCCCAGGGACCGGAATCAGCCCCAGCATTTT
CASSPRDRNQPQHF
>TRBD1|TRBV2|few|TRBJ2-7
TGTGCCAGCAGAGGACAGGGGGCTTCCTACGAGCAGTACTTC
CASRGQGASYEQYF
>NA|TRBV24-1|few|TRBJ2-2
TGTGCCACCAGTGATTTGTCCGGGGAGCTGTTTTTT
CATSDLSGELFF
>NA|TRBV11-2|few|TRBJ2-2
TGTGCCTGCAGGTTAGCTAACACCGGGGAGCTGTTTTTT
CACRLANTGELFF
>NA|TRBV6-5|many|TRBJ2-2
TGTGCCAGCAGCTTCGACACCACCGGGGAGCTGTTTTTT
CASSFDTTGELFF
>NA|TRBV11-2|NA|TRBJ2-7
TGTGCCAGCAGACCTCAGGGCATCAGGAACGAGCAGTACTTC
CASRPQGIRNEQYF
>TRBD1|TRBV24-1|many|TRBJ2-6
TGTGCCACCAGTGATGGCTATGCCGGGACAGGGGCGTCTGGGGCCAACGTCCTGACTTTC
CATSDGYAGTGASGANVLTF
>TRBD1|TRBV7-8|many|TRBJ1-3
TGTGCCAGCAGCTTAGTAGCGGGACAGGAGAGCTCTGGAAACACCATATATTTT
CASSLVAGQESSGNTIYF
>NA|TRBV5-1|few|TRBJ1-2
TGCGCCAGCAGCTTGGCTAGGGGCTTCTATGGCTACACCTTC
CASSLARGFYGYTF
>TRBD1|TRBV9|NA|TRBJ1-2
TGTGCCAGCAGCGCAGGGACAGCAGATGGCTACACCTTC
CASSAGTADGYTF
>NA|TRBV10-3|NA|TRBJ1-2
TGTGCCATCAGTGGGAGGAACATGATGCGGAACTATGGCTACACCTTC
CAISGRNMMRNYGYTF
>NA|TRBV29-1|NA|TRBJ2-5
TGCAGCGTTGAACGGCCCGAGACCCAGTACTTC
CSVERPETQYF
>NA|TRBV12-3/TRBV12-4|many|TRBJ2-2
TGTGCCAGCAGTTCCCGGGACTCCATGACTGGCGGGGAGCTGTTTTTT
CASSSRDSMTGGELFF
>NA|TRBV29-1|NA|TRBJ1-2
TGCAGCTTGAGGCAGATGGGAATGGACTATGGCTACACCTTC
CSLRQMGMDYGYTF
>NA|TRBV7-8|once|TRBJ1-2
TGTGCCAGCAGCTTTAGTGGGGCGGACTATGGCTACACCTTC
CASSFSGADYGYTF
>NA|TRBV10-3|NA|TRBJ1-2
TGTGCCATCAGTGAAGGCGAGTATGGCTACACCTTC
CAISEGEYGYTF
>NA|TRBV5-6|many|TRBJ1-2
TGTGCCAGCAGTACCACAGGGTTGGGTGGCTACACCTTC
CASSTTGLGGYTF
>TRBD2|TRBV29-1|NA|TRBJ2-2
TGCAGCGTTAGACTAGCGGGAGGGGAGACCGGGGAGCTGTTTTTT
CSVRLAGGETGELFF
>TRBD1|TRBV5-1|NA|TRBJ1-2
TGCGCCAGCAGCTCCGGGACAGACGGAAACACCTTC
CASSSGTDGNTF